This TCR beta chain was sequenced for a study of response to subunit inactivated influenza vaccine. TCRdb reprocessed the RT-PCR reads with MiXCR, giving one entry per CDR3 protein. The data show a few hundred thousand distinct CDR3 sequences, with roughly 7.9% seen just once and about an eighth held by the top ten. Note on this clonotype: The antigen is undetermined.

Study-level points and caveats: The authors suggested that few new T cells are recruited per seasonal influenza vaccination.

Looked up from germline, CDR1 is SGHRS and CDR2 is YFSETQ. Trimming cost V 2 bases and J 4 bases; bases outside gene matches: 13. There are 18 residues in the CDR3. The TCR originated in a man between 50 and 69 years old who received an inactivated influenza vaccine. The chain joins TRBV5-1 to TRBJ2-2; 8 positions match TRBD1. The sample in question was PBMCs from blood, obtained about 24 months after vaccination. CDR3 loop: CASSFLGQATTTTGELFF. CDR3 DNA: TGCGCCAGCAGCTTCCTGGGACAGGCCACTACTACCACCGGGGAGCTGTTTTTT.